This TCR beta chain was found in a study of tumor-infiltrating lymphocytes in primary liver carcinoma. Study context: The neoplasms were of stage T1-T3 N0M0, with dimensions of about 4.2 to 10 cm across.

This CDR3 comprises 16 residues. Trimming cost V 2 bases and J 5 bases, with 15 bases left between them. CDR1 is SGHDN, CDR2 FVKESK, per germline. Findings of the study overall: Tumors significantly exceeded blood in top-250-clone fraction (p = 0.039).

A word on this clonotype: No antigen is known for it.

Germline DNA was also extracted, and blood RNA was taken from unsorted whole blood. A constant-region primer primed TCR beta cDNA synthesis from roughly 520 ng of total RNA. The TCR beta library was amplified through three nested multiplex PCR rounds in a modified ARM-PCR procedure. Amplification in the first two PCR rounds was performed using TRBV1-TRBV30 forward primers and a C-beta reverse primer for approximately 10 cycles each. TCRdb reanalysed the multiplex PCR reads using MiXCR and keeps one entry per CDR3 protein. The sample includes almost 200,000 distinct CDR3 sequences, less than 65% of them seen just once.

The rearrangement links TRBV14 to TRBJ2-2; D is tentatively TRBD1 or TRBD2 (5 bases each). The sequence derives from a woman aged 60-70 years with primary liver carcinoma and hepatitis B virus infection. The sequenced sample consisted of peripheral blood. CDR3 DNA sequence: TGTGCCAGCAGCCAATCGAACCTATGGGGGACCGGGGAGCTGTTTTTT. It is translated as CASSQSNLWGTGELFF.